This passage covers 13 T cell receptor beta chains from one sample sequenced in a study of blood T cells in healthy people across ages. Alongside a J-beta primer mix, a sample-barcoded 5' primer served in a second PCR lasting roughly 6 to 11 cycles. One entry per CDR3 protein, called by TCRdb with MiXCR from the 5' RACE reads. The repertoire holds around 1.5 million distinct CDR3 sequences, around 39% seen once, with 7.9% in the top ten. Sequencing input: blood. All receptors come from a woman between 18 and 29 years old in good health.

Notes on this clonotype: A read error is likely, as this CDR3 ends without the conserved phenylalanine or tryptophan. Because the CDR3's place on the DNA is in doubt, the DNA is left out and the CDR3 is given as listed by TCRdb. The V gene is TRBV7-9, the J gene TRBJ2-1; the table's D gene call, TRBD2, was not cross checked with the DNA. The germline CDR1 and CDR2 sequences are SEHNR and FQNEAQ (reference sequence). The CDR3 adds up to 14 amino acids, both ends counted. CDR3 in amino acids: CASSSGTSQNEQFI.

The rearrangement joins TRBV5-1 to TRBJ2-4; 8 bases align to TRBD2. V shed 2 bases, J shed 13 bases, and the junction held 11 bases outside the gene matches. The CDR3 totals 14 residues. Germline-derived CDR1 and CDR2 are SGHRS and YFSETQ. CDR3 region: CASSLTSGGVEQYF. The CDR3 bases are TGCGCCAGCAGCTTAACTAGCGGCGGCGTTGAGCAGTACTTC.

The chain couples TRBV4-1 to TRBJ2-1, with 7 bases identical to TRBD2. After removal of 3 bases from V and 10 bases from J, the junction contained 12 bases not matched to a gene. This CDR3 has 15 residues. Germline V gene data show CDR1 as MGHRA and CDR2 as YSYEKL. CDR3 sequence: CASSQTTSKGYEQFF. The CDR3 bases are TGCGCCAGCAGCCAGACGACTAGCAAAGGCTACGAGCAGTTCTTC.

The rearrangement links TRBV12-3 or TRBV12-4 to TRBJ2-1; perhaps TRBD2 as D (6 bases). Deletions cut 4 bases from V and 13 bases from J, with 23 bases between. The CDR3 length is 15 residues. The CDR3 DNA sequence: TGTGCCAGCAGTTCAGCCACAGAGCGTCGGGAGACCCAGTTCTTC. Protein sequence: CASSSATERRETQFF.

The V and J genes are TRBV20-1 and TRBJ2-7; D may be TRBD1 (6 bases). This CDR3 is 16 amino acids long. V gave up 0 bases and J gave up 0 bases, with 15 bases separating them. CDR1 and CDR2 (germline): DFQATT, SNEGSKA (reference sequence). CDR3 DNA: TGCAGTGCTAGAGATACTTGGCAGGGGAACTCCTACGAGCAGTACTTC. Translating gives CSARDTWQGNSYEQYF.

This clonotype was picked up a small number of times. V is TRBV13 and J is TRBJ2-1; a possible D gene is TRBD1 (6 bases). CDR1 is PRHDT, CDR2 FYEKMQ, per germline (reference sequence). CDR3 length: 13 amino acids. Trimming shortened V by 2 bases and J by 8 bases, and 10 bases separated the two germline ends. CDR3 nucleotides: TGTGCCAGCAGCTTATGGGGGCTGGATGAGCAGTTCTTC. Translating it yields CASSLWGLDEQFF.

V usage is TRBV4-1 and J usage is TRBJ2-5, with 14 bases aligning to TRBD2. The closer fit of TRBJ2-7 to the DNA end suggests the J call may be wrong. Germline-derived CDR1 and CDR2 are MGHRA and YSYEKL. The CDR3 totals 17 residues. CDR3 DNA: TGCGCCAGCAGCCAAGGGACTAGCGGGAGGCCCTCCTACGAGCAGTACTTC. Its translation: CASSQGTSGRPSYEQYF.

The DNA for the CDR3 is TGTGCCAGCAGCTCCCGCGGGTATTCGGAGACCCAGTACTTC. Its translation: CASSSRGYSETQYF. The chain carries TRBV9 and TRBJ2-5, with D perhaps TRBD2 (5 bases). V lost 4 bases and J lost 5, with 15 bases in between. The CDR3 covers 14 residues. CDR1 is SGDLS and CDR2 is YYNGEE in the germline V gene. Using reference TRBV9 and TRBJ2-5 for the parts outside the CDR3, the full variable domain is DSGVTQTPKHLITATGQRVTLRCSPRSGDLSVYWYQQSLDQGLQFLIQYYNGEERAKGNILERFSAQQFPDLHSELNLSSLELGDSALYFCASSSRGYSETQYFGPGTRLLVL.

With regard to this clonotype: Sequence at one end of the junction differs from germline and may be a read error. The gene calls are TRBV4-1 and TRBJ2-1; D possibly corresponds to TRBD2 (5 bases). The germline V gene has CDR1 MGHRA and CDR2 YSYEKL. This CDR3 has 13 amino acids. CDR3 sequence reads: CASSRPEVDELFF. The CDR3 DNA sequence: TGCGCCAGCAGCCGGCCGGAGGTGGATGAGCTGTTCTTC.

The rearrangement links TRBV29-1 to TRBJ1-2, with a possible D match to TRBD1 (6 bases). Trimming took 4 bases from V and 4 from J, leaving 10 bases between them. Germline CDR1 and CDR2: SQVTM and ANQGSEA. This CDR3 has 12 amino acids. CDR3 DNA: TGCAGCGTTGGAGGACAGCTCTATGGCTACACCTTC. It is translated as CSVGGQLYGYTF.

The V call is TRBV24-1, the J call TRBJ2-7; TRBD1 matches at 9 bases. There are 16 residues in the CDR3. Germline CDR1 reads KGHDR; CDR2 reads SFDVKD. V was clipped by 4 bases and J by 3 bases; unmatched bases: 9. The CDR3 reads CATSDSGTGTLYEQYF. The CDR3 bases are TGTGCCACCAGTGACTCCGGGACAGGGACCCTCTACGAGCAGTACTTC.

V gene TRBV11-2 combines with J gene TRBJ2-6; 8 nucleotides agree with TRBD1. The CDR3 spans 17 residues. V lost 5 bases to trimming and J lost 0 bases; unmatched junction nucleotides: 6. Germline V gene sequence: CDR1 SGHAT, CDR2 FQNNGV. CDR3 loop: CASSLGTGHSGANVLTF. CDR3 in DNA: TGTGCCAGCAGCCTCGGGACAGGTCACTCTGGGGCCAACGTCCTGACTTTC.

V usage is TRBV20-1 and J usage is TRBJ2-7, with 12 bases aligning to TRBD1. Germline-derived CDR1 and CDR2 are DFQATT and SNEGSKA (reference sequence). The trim removed 1 base at V and 3 bases at J, leaving 10 bases unmatched. The CDR3 sequence is 17 residues long. The CDR3 loop is CSARGPGQGASYYEQYF. DNA for the CDR3: TGCAGTGCTAGAGGACCGGGACAGGGGGCTTCCTACTACGAGCAGTACTTC.